This T cell receptor beta chain was captured by sequencing in a study of CD8 T cells in Susac syndrome. cDNA came from about 0.5 to 1 ug RNA primed by random hexamers. MiXCR, applied by TCRdb to the immunoSEQ multiplex PCR reads, yields one record per CDR3 protein. The sample holds 200,000 to 300,000 distinct CDR3 sequences, 90% to 96% seen once. CDR3 length equals 12 residues. The germline V gene encodes CDR1 SQVTM and CDR2 ANQGSEA. The V end lost 4 bases, the J end lost 4 bases, and 9 bases lay between the germline ends. Specimen: CD4+ T cells from PBMCs. The gene calls are TRBV29-1 and TRBJ2-3; D not certain. The sequence came from a human donor with Susac syndrome. The CDR3 DNA is TGCAGCGTTGTGCACGGTTCAGATACGCAGTATTTT. It encodes CSVVHGSDTQYF.